The sequence of this TCR beta chain was determined in a study of blood T cell repertoires in COVID-19. Turning to the study itself: Some COVID-19 samples were acute and others convalescent; all came from the United States, Italy and Spain. PBMCs, B-cell-depleted T cells, or T cells provided the cDNA or gDNA that made up the material.

Some clones are missing from TCRdb's copy, which holds only in-frame ones; the method was immunoSEQ multiplex PCR. This sample has more than 150,000 clones, with about 85% found just once. This CDR3 is 13 amino acids long. The germline CDR1 and CDR2 sequences are WSHSY and SAAADI. The junction had 1 base not matched to a gene; V was cut back by 6 bases and J by 4 bases. This TCR was recovered from a man between 70 and 80 years old who had recovered from COVID-19. This chain joins TRBV10-2 and TRBJ2-5; 11 positions match TRBD2. Source material: peripheral blood. CDR3 in amino acids: CASRLAGVETQYF. The CDR3 DNA follows: TGCGCCAGCAGACTAGCGGGGGTAGAGACCCAGTACTTC.